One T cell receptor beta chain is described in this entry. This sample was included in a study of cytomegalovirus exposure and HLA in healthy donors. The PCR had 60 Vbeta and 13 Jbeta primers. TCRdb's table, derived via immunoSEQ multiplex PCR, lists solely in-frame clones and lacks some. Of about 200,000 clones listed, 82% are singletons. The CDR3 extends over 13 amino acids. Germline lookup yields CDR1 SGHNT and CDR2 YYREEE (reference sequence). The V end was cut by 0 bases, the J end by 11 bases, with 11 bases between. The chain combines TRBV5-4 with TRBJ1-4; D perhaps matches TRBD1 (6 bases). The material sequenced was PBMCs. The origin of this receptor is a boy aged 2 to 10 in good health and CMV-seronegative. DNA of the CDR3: TGTGCCAGCAGCTTGGACAGGGCAAGGAAACTGTTTTTT. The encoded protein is CASSLDRARKLFF.